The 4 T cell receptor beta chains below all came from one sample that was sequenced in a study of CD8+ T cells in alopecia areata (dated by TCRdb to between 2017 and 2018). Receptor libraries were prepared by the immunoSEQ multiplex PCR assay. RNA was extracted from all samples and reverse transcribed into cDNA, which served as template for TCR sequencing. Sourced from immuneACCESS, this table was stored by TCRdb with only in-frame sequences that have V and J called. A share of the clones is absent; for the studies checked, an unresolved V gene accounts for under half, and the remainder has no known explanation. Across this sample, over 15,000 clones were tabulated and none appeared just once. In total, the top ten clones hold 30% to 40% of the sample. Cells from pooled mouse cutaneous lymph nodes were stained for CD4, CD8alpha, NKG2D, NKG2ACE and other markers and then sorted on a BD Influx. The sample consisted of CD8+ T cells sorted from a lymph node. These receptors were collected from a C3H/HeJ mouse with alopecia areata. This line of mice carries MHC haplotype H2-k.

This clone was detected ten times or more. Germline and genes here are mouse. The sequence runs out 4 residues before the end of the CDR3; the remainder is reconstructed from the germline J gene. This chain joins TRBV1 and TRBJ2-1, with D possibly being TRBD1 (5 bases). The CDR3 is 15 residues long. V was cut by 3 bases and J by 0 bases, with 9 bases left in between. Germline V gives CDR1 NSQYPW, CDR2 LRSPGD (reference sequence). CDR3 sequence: CTCSAPQDNYAEQFF. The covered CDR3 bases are TGCACCTGCAGTGCCCCACAGGATAACTATGCT.

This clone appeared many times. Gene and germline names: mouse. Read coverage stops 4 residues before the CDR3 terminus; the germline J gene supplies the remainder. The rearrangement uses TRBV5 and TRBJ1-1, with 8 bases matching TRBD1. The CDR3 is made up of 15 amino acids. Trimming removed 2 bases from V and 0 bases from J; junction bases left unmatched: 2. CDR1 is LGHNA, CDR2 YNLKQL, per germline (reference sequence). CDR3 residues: CASSQTGGPNTEVFF. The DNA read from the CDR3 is TGTGCCAGCAGCCAAACAGGGGGGCCAAACACA.

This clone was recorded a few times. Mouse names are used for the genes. The CDR3 reads CASSDGRGNTLYF. The part of the CDR3 DNA that was read is TGTGCCAGCAGTGATGGCAGGGGGAAC. The rearrangement uses TRBV13-1 and TRBJ2-4, with TRBD1 identical over 7 bases. The CDR3 is cut off 4 residues early in the read; its end comes from the germline J gene. Germline V gene data show CDR1 as NSHNY and CDR2 as SYGAGN. The CDR3 is 13 residues long.

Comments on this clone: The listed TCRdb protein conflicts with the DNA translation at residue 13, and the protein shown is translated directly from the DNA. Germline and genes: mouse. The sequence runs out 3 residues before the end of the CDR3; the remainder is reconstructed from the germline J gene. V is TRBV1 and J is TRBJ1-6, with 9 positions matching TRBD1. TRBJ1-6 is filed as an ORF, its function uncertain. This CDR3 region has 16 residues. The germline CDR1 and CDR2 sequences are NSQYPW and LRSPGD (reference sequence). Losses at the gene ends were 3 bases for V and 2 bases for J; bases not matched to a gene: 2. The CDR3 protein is CTCSARDRAYNSPLYF. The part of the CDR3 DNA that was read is TGCACCTGCAGTGCTCGGGACAGGGCCTATAATTCGCCC.